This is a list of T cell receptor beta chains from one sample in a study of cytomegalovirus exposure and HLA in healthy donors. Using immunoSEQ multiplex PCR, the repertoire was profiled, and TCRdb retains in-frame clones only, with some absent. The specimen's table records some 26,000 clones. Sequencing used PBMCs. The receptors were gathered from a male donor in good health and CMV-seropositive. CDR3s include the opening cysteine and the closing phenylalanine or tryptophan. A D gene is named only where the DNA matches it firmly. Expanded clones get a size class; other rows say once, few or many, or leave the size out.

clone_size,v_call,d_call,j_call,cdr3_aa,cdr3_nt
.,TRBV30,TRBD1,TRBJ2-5,CAWSTWGRGRRETQYF,TGTGCCTGGAGTACGTGGGGCAGGGGGCGCCGAGAGACCCAGTACTTC
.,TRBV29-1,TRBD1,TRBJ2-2,CSGLTGTGGPGELFF,TGCAGCGGCTTAACCGGGACAGGGGGCCCCGGGGAGCTGTTTTTT
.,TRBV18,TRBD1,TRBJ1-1,CASSPPGQQNTEAFF,TGTGCCAGCTCACCCCCGGGACAGCAGAACACTGAAGCTTTCTTT
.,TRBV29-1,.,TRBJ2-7,CSATQGGEQYF,TGCAGCGCGACTCAGGGAGGCGAGCAGTACTTC
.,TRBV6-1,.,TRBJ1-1,CASSEKLMNTEAFF,TGTGCCAGCAGTGAAAAACTAATGAACACTGAAGCTTTCTTT
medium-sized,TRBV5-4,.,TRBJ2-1,CASSFEWNEQFF,TGTGCCAGCAGCTTTGAGTGGAATGAGCAGTTCTTC
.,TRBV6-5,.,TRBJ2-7,CASSYEGRGSYEQYF,TGTGCCAGCAGTTACGAGGGCAGGGGATCCTACGAGCAGTACTTC
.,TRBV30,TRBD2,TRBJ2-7,CAWSLMGTSDYEQYF,TGTGCCTGGAGTCTCATGGGGACTAGCGACTACGAGCAGTACTTC
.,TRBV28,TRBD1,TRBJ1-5,CASSPWGQGMNQPQHF,TGTGCCAGCAGTCCCTGGGGACAGGGTATGAATCAGCCCCAGCATTTT
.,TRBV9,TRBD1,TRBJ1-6,CASSPGTGNSPLHF,TGTGCCAGCAGCCCAGGGACAGGGAATTCACCCCTCCACTTT
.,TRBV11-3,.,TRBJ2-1,CASSFGGTYNEQFF,TGTGCCAGCAGCTTCGGAGGGACCTACAATGAGCAGTTCTTC
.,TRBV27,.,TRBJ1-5,CASSSTDSNQPQHF,TGTGCCAGCAGTTCGACAGATAGCAATCAGCCCCAGCATTTT
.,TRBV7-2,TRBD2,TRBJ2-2,CASSLELAGSPGTGELFF,TGTGCCAGCAGCTTAGAACTAGCGGGGTCACCGGGCACCGGGGAGCTGTTTTTT
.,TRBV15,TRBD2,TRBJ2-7,CATSRWTSGGSGEQYF,TGTGCCACCAGCAGGTGGACTAGCGGAGGGTCGGGCGAGCAGTACTTC
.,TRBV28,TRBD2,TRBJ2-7,CASQKAAGEVGEQYF,TGTGCCAGCCAAAAGGCGGCGGGAGAAGTGGGCGAGCAGTACTTC